One sample yielded the 8 T cell receptor beta chains listed below, sequenced in a study of T cell repertoires in cytomegalovirus infection. The antigens for these receptors are not known. TCRdb ran MiXCR on the reads and lists one entry per CDR3 protein. The sample has just over 450,000 distinct CDR3 sequences, 40% to 50% seen once. The sample in question was cultured PBMCs, obtained from culture after CMV antigen stimulation. These TCRs come from a human donor in good health (CMV status not recorded). Some clones in this sample may be carry-over from other donors' samples.

Of note for this clonotype: Mismatch with germline at one junction end may stem from a read error. The V and J genes are TRBV12-3 or TRBV12-4 and TRBJ2-3; 7 nucleotides line up with TRBD1. This CDR3 region has 11 residues. CDR3 in DNA: TGTGCCAGCAGCGACAGGGATAAGCAGTATTTT. Residues: CASSDRDKQYF.

DNA of the CDR3: TGTGCCAGCAGCGTAGTGGCAGGGGGCGCAGGCGGCTATGGCTACACCTTC. This encodes CASSVVAGGAGGYGYTF. The chain recombines TRBV9 with TRBJ1-2; 8 nucleotides align to TRBD1. The CDR3 spans 17 residues. In germline, CDR1 is SGDLS, CDR2 YYNGEE. The junction had 11 bases not matched to a gene; V was cut back by 0 bases and J by 4 bases.

This chain connects TRBV19 to TRBJ1-1; TRBD1 aligns across 11 bases. The CDR3 loop spans 14 amino acids. V lost 6 bases and J lost 4; bases outside the gene matches: 4. The germline gives CDR1 LNHDA, CDR2 SQIVND (reference sequence). CDR3 residues: CASRGTGGITEAFF. The CDR3 bases are TGTGCCAGTAGGGGGACAGGGGGGATCACTGAAGCTTTCTTT.

In its sample, this clonotype was seen a few times. V gene TRBV5-4 combines with J gene TRBJ1-3; tentatively, D is TRBD1 (5 bases). The CDR3 covers 15 residues. CDR1 and CDR2 (germline): SGHNT, YYREEE (reference sequence). The ends were cut back, 4 bases at V and 8 bases at J, with 19 bases in the middle. The CDR3, as DNA: TGTGCCAGCAGCCTGGAGGAGCAGGGAAGAGACACCATATATTTT. It yields the protein CASSLEEQGRDTIYF.

This clonotype appeared a few times. V and J are TRBV7-2 and TRBJ1-1; the D gene is possibly TRBD1 (5 bases). V was shortened by 2 bases and J by 4 bases, with 20 bases between the two germline ends. The CDR3 spans 17 residues. Germline V gene lookup returns CDR1 SGHTA and CDR2 FQGNSA. The CDR3 sequence: CASSLLPGEEAVTEAFF. The CDR3 DNA is TGTGCCAGCAGCTTATTGCCGGGGGAGGAGGCAGTCACTGAAGCTTTCTTT.

This clonotype was counted only a few times. The V gene is TRBV12-3 or TRBV12-4, the J gene TRBJ2-5; 8 positions match TRBD1. Losses at the gene ends were 5 bases for V and 5 bases for J; bases not matched to a gene: 7. This CDR3 has 14 amino acids. The chain's CDR3 is CASSPRTGRETQYF. CDR3 nucleotides: TGTGCCAGCAGTCCGAGGACAGGGCGGGAGACCCAGTACTTC.

This rearrangement joins TRBV2 to TRBJ1-3; D unresolved. CDR3 length equals 15 residues. Germline CDR1 SNHLY, CDR2 FYNNEI. Between the trimmed V and J ends, which lost 0 bases and 2 bases, there was a span of 8 bases. CDR3 sequence (DNA): TGTGCCAGCAGTGAAGCGCCCGGGGCTGGAAACACCATATATTTT. Residues: CASSEAPGAGNTIYF.

The chain combines TRBV7-3 with TRBJ2-7; D unresolved. Germline values: CDR1 SGHTA, CDR2 FQGTGA. V lost 6 bases, J lost 0 bases, and 12 bases lay in between. This CDR3 has 14 amino acids. CDR3 DNA: TGTGCCAGCAGGCGGACGGTGAGCTCCTACGAGCAGTACTTC. Translation gives CASRRTVSSYEQYF.